This T cell receptor (beta chain) is drawn from a study of breast tumors, draining lymph nodes, adjacent tissues. Axillary draining lymph nodes of breast cancer patients supplied the node samples. This clonotype has ten or more counts. Its antigen remains unknown. The germline CDR1 and CDR2 sequences are SEHNR and FQNEAQ (reference sequence). The trim removed 4 bases at V and 2 bases at J, leaving 14 bases unmatched. CDR3 length equals 18 residues. Overall study results and limits: Luminal-like breast cancer showed significantly greater tumor-nontumor repertoire similarity than basal-like breast cancer did.

TCRdb processed the multiplex PCR reads anew with MiXCR; each CDR3 protein has one entry. The data hold more than 85,000 distinct CDR3 sequences, with 21% observed a single time. The sequence was obtained from a female donor with breast cancer. Some clones in this sample may be carry-over from other donors' samples. The chain combines TRBV7-9 with TRBJ2-1; 7 nucleotides line up with TRBD2. The sequenced sample was axillary lymph node tissue. The CDR3 DNA follows: TGTGCCAGCAGCTCCCCCCCGGACGGGAGGCCTCCCTACAATGAGCAGTTCTTC. It codes for CASSSPPDGRPPYNEQFF. Drawing the rest from reference TRBV7-9 and TRBJ2-1, the complete variable domain is DTGVSQNPRHKITKRGQNVTFRCDPISEHNRLYWYRQTLGQGPEFLTYFQNEAQLEKSRLLSDRFSAERPKGSFSTLEIQRTEQGDSAMYLCASSSPPDGRPPYNEQFFGPGTRLTVL.